Below are 9 T cell receptor beta chains sequenced from a single sample in a study of OX40 agonist ivuxolimab in advanced cancers. Clones were sequenced by immunoSEQ multiplex PCR, and TCRdb holds only the in-frame ones, with some missing. The table records about 21,000 clones, about 86% of them present only once. Sequenced material: CD4+ or CD8+ T cells sorted from blood, taken in a trial of the OX40 agonist ivuxolimab. The source of these receptors is an adult with an advanced solid tumor such as melanoma, head and neck, liver or kidney cancer.

The chain joins TRBV10-2 to TRBJ2-1, with 10 nucleotides matching TRBD2. This CDR3 contains 15 residues. J lost 9 bases, V lost 4 bases, and 9 bases had no gene match. The V gene's germline CDR1 is WSHSY and CDR2 SAAADI. CDR3: CASSGSSGGYGEQFF. For the CDR3, the DNA is TGCGCCAGCAGTGGTTCTAGCGGGGGTTACGGTGAGCAGTTCTTC.

J is TRBJ2-1 and V is TRBV7-2; 8 bases match TRBD2. The germline V gene has CDR1 SGHTA and CDR2 FQGNSA. This CDR3 is 15 amino acids long. Trimming removed 6 bases from V and 8 bases from J; junction bases left unmatched: 12. CDR3 residues: CASRLGGGRNHEQFF. CDR3 bases: TGTGCCAGCAGACTCGGGGGCGGGAGGAACCATGAGCAGTTCTTC. Based on the CDR3 plus reference TRBV7-2 and TRBJ2-1, the full variable domain is GAGVSQSPSNKVTEKGKDVELRCDPISGHTALYWYRQSLGQGLEFLIYFQGNSAPDKSGLPSDRFSAERTGGSVSTLTIQRTQQEDSAVYLCASRLGGGRNHEQFFGPGTRLTVL.

This chain joins TRBV7-3 and TRBJ2-1, with unresolved D. The V and J ends lost 5 bases and 0 bases respectively, with 17 bases between them. The length of the CDR3 is 17 residues. CDR1 SGHTA and CDR2 FQGTGA come from the germline V gene. CDR3 protein: CASSPEGPPSSYNEQFF. The DNA of the CDR3 is TGTGCCAGCAGCCCGGAAGGGCCGCCCTCCTCCTACAATGAGCAGTTCTTC.

The chain recombines TRBV11-3 with TRBJ2-7, with D possibly matching TRBD2 (6 bases). The germline V and J ends were trimmed by 5 bases and 4 bases, with 18 bases remaining between them. CDR3 size: 15 residues. Germline-derived CDR1 and CDR2 are SGHNT and YENEEA. DNA of the CDR3: TGTGCCAGCAGCCCTAGAGGCGGGGAGTTGTACGAGCAGTACTTC. It translates to CASSPRGGELYEQYF.

J is TRBJ1-1 and V is TRBV11-3; D unclear. The CDR3 is 14 amino acids. The V and J ends lost 5 bases and 4 bases respectively, with 14 bases between them. CDR1 and CDR2 from the germline V gene are SGHNT and YENEEA. CDR3 sequence: CASSLGVGGTEAFF. As DNA, the CDR3 is TGTGCCAGCAGCCTCGGGGTCGGTGGCACTGAAGCTTTCTTT.

This clone was counted once. The chain employs TRBV15 and TRBJ1-1; unclear D gene. Germline CDR1 reads LNHNV; CDR2 reads YYDKDF (reference sequence). The germline V and J ends were trimmed by 0 bases and 1 base, with 15 bases remaining between them. The CDR3 has 17 amino acids. The CDR3 reads CATSRDPGGVWNTEAFF. In nucleotides, the CDR3 is TGTGCCACCAGCAGAGATCCCGGCGGGGTGTGGAACACTGAAGCTTTCTTT.

The chain links TRBV6-1 to TRBJ1-5; no reliable D call. The CDR3 has 12 amino acids. Germline CDR1 reads MNHNS; CDR2 reads SASEGT. V lost 3 bases, J lost 1 base, and 1 base lay in between. CDR3: CASSESNQPQHF. CDR3 in DNA: TGTGCCAGCAGTGAGAGCAATCAGCCCCAGCATTTT.

The rearrangement joins TRBV5-6 to TRBJ2-1; TRBD1 agrees at 11 bases. This CDR3 spans 15 amino acids. Germline V gene data show CDR1 as SGHDT and CDR2 as YYEEEE. V lost 4 bases, J lost 12 bases, and 12 bases stayed unmatched. CDR3 nucleotides: TGTGCCAGCAGCACCCGGACAGGGGGCGGGCTTCGGCAGTTCTTC. It translates to CASSTRTGGGLRQFF.

J is TRBJ2-1 and V is TRBV13; 13 nucleotides agree with TRBD2. The CDR3 is 16 amino acids. The J segment lost 8 bases and the V segment lost 5 bases, leaving 9 bases of the junction unmatched. Germline assignment: CDR1 PRHDT and CDR2 FYEKMQ (reference sequence). CDR3: CASSIRTSGSAHEQFF. The CDR3, as DNA: TGTGCCAGCAGCATAAGGACTAGCGGGAGTGCGCATGAGCAGTTCTTC.